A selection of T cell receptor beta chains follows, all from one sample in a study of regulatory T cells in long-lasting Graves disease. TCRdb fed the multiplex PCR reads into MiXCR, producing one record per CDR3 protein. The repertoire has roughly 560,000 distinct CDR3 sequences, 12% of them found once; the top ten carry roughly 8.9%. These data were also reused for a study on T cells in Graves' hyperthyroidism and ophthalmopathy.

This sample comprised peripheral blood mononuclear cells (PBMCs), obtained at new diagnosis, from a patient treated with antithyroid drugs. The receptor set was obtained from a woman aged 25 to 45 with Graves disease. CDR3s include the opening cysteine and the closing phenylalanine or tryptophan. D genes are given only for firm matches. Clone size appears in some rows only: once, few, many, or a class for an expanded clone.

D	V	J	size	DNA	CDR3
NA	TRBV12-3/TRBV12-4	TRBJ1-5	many	TGTGCCAGCAGTTTTTTTTGTACAGGTGAGGATCAGCCCCAGCATTTT	CASSFFCTGEDQPQHF
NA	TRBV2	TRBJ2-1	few	TGTGCCAGCAGTGGAGTCGGGGCCTACAATGAGCAGTTCTTC	CASSGVGAYNEQFF
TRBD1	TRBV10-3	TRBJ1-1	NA	TGTGCCATCAGTGACGGACAGGGGAACATTGAAGCTTTCTTT	CAISDGQGNIEAFF
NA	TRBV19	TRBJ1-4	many	TGTGCCAGTAGTAGGGCAGGTCACGAAAAACTGTTTTTT	CASSRAGHEKLFF
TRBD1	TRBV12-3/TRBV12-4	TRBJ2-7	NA	TGTGCCAGCAGTTTATTAGACAGGGGGAAGGCTGCGCAGTACTTC	CASSLLDRGKAAQYF
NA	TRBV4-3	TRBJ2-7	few	TGCGCCAGCAGCCAAGAAAGTCAGGGGTCTTACGAGCAGTACTTC	CASSQESQGSYEQYF
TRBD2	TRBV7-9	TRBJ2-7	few	TGTGCCAGCAGCTTAGAAGGGGCGGGGGACGAGCAGTACTTC	CASSLEGAGDEQYF
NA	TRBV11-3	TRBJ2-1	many	TGTGCCAGCAGCTCCCGCGGACTATACACCTACAATGAGCAGTTCTTC	CASSSRGLYTYNEQFF
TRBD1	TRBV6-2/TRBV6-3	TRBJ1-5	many	TGTGCCAGCAGTCCACAGGGGGCAGGCAATCAGCCCCAGCATTTT	CASSPQGAGNQPQHF
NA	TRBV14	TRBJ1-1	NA	TGTGCCAGCAGCCAAGCCCACGCGGTTGAAGCTTTCTTT	CASSQAHAVEAFF
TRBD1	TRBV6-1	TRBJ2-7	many	TGTGCCAGCAGACACACCGGGACAGGGACCGACGAGCAGTACTTC	CASRHTGTGTDEQYF
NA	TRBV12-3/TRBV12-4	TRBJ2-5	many	TGTGCCAGCCGTGGAGAGGGAGACCCTCCGCAAGAGACCCAGTACTTC	CASRGEGDPPQETQYF
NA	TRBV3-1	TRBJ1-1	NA	TGTGCCAGCAGCCAAACAGGGTTCACTGAAGCTTTCTTT	CASSQTGFTEAFF
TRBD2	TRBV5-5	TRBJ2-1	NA	TGTGCCAGCAGCTTGCCGCTAGCGGGAGGCGGTGAGCAGTTCTTC	CASSLPLAGGGEQFF
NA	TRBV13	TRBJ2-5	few	TGTGCCAGCAGCTTGGGTTTCCGGGAGCCCAGAGAGGAGACCCAGTACTTC	CASSLGFREPREETQYF
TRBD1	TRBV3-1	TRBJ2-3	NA	TGTGCCAGCAGAAATCTCAGACAGGGGGAGACAGATACGCAGTATTTT	CASRNLRQGETDTQYF